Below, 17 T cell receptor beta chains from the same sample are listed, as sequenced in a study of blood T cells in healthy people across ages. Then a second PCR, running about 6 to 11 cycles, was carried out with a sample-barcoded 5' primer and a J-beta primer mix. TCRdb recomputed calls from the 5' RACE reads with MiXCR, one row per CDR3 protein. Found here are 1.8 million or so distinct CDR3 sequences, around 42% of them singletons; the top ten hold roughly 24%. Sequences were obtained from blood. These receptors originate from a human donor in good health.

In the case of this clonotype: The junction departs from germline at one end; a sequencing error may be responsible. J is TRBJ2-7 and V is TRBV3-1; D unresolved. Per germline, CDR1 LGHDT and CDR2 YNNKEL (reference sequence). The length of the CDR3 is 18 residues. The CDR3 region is CASSQAPTVAGWIKTQDF. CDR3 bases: TGTGCCAGCAGCCAAGCCCCTACGGTTGCCGGGTGGATAAAGACCCAGGACTTC.

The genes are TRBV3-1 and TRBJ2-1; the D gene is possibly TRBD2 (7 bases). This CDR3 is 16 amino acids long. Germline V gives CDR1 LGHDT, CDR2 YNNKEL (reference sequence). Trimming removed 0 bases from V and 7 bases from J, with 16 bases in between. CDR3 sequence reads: CASSQDLGGAHNEQFF. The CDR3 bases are TGTGCCAGCAGCCAAGATCTAGGGGGGGCGCATAATGAGCAGTTCTTC.

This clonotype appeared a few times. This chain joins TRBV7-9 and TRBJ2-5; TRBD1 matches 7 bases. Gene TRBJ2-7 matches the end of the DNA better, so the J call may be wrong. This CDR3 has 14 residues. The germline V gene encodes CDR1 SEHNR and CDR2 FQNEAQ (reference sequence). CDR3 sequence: CASSLGTARGEQYF. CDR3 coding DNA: TGTGCCAGCAGCTTGGGGACAGCTAGGGGCGAGCAGTACTTC.

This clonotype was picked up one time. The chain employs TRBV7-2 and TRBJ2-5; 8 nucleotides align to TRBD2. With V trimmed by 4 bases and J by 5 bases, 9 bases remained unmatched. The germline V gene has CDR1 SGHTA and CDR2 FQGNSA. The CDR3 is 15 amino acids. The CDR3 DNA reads TGTGCCAGCAGCTCCAACGGGGGGGTAAGGGAGACCCAGTACTTC. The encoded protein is CASSSNGGVRETQYF.

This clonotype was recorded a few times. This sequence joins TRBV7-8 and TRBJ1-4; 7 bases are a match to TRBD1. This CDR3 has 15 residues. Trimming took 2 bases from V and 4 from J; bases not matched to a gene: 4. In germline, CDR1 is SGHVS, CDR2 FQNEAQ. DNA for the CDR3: TGTGCCAGCAGCTTAATGGGACAGTATAATGAAAAACTGTTTTTT. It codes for CASSLMGQYNEKLFF.

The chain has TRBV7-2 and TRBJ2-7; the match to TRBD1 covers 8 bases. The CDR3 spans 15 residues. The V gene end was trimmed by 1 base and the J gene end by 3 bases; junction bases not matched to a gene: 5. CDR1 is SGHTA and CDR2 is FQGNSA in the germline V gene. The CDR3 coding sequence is TGTGCCAGCAGCTTAGACCTGGGACAGGTCTACGAGCAGTACTTC. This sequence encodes CASSLDLGQVYEQYF.

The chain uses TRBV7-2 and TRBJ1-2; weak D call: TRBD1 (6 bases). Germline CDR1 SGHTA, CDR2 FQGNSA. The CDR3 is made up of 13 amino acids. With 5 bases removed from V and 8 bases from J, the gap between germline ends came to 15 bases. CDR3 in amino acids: CASSTRTASGYTF. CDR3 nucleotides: TGTGCCAGCAGCACCAGGACAGCTAGCGGCTACACCTTC.

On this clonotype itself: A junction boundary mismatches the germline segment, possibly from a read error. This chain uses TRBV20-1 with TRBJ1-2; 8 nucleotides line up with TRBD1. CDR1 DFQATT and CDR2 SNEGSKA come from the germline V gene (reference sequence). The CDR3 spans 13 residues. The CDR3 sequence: CSARVPQGDGCTF. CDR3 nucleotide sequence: TGCAGTGCTAGAGTTCCACAGGGGGATGGCTGCACCTTC.

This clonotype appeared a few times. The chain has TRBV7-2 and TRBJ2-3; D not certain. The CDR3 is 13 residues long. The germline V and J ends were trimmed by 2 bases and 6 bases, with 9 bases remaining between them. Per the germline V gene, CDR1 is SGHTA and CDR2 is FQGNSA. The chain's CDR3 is CASSLYRADTQYF. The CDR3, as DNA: TGTGCCAGCAGCTTATATCGGGCCGATACGCAGTATTTT.

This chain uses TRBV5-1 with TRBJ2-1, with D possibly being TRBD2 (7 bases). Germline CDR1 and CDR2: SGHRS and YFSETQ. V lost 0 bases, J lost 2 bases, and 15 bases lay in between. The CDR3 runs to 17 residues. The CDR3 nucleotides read TGCGCCAGCAGCTTGGGCCCGGCGGGGGCAGCCTACAATGAGCAGTTCTTC. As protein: CASSLGPAGAAYNEQFF.

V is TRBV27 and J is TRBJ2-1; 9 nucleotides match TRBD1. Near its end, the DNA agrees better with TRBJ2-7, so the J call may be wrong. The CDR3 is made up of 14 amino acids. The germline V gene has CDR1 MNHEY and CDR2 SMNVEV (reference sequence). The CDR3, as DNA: TGTGCCAGCAGCCGAGGGACAGGGTACAATGAGCAGTACTTC. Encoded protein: CASSRGTGYNEQYF.

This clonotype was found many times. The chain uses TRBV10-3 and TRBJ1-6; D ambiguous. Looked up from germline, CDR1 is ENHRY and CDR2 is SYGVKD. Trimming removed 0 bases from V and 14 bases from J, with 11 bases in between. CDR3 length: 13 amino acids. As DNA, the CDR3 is TGTGCCATCAGTGAGTCAGGGATGAGGACCCTCCACTTT. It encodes CAISESGMRTLHF.

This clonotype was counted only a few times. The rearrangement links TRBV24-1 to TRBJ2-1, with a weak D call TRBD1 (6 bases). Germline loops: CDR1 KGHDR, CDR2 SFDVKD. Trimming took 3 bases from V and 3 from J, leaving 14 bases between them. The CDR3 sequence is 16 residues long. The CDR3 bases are TGTGCCACCAGTGATAAGACAGGCCCACTCTACAATGAGCAGTTCTTC. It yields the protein CATSDKTGPLYNEQFF.

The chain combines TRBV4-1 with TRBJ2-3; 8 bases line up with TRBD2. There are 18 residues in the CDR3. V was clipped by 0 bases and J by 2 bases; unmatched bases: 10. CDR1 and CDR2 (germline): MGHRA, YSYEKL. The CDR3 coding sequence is TGCGCCAGCAGCCAAGAATCGACGGGGGGGGTGTTCACAGATACGCAGTATTTT. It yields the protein CASSQESTGGVFTDTQYF.

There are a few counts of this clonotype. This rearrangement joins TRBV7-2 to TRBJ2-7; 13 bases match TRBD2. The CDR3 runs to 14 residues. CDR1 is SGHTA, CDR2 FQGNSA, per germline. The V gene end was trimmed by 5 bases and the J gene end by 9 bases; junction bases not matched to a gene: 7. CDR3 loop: CASSLWTSGGRQYF. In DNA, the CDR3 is TGTGCCAGCAGCCTATGGACTAGCGGGGGAAGGCAGTACTTC.

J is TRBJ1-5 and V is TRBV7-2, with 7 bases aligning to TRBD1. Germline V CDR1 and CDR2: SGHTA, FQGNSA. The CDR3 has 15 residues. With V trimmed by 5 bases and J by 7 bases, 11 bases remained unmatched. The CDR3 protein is CASSLQRRGEQPQHF. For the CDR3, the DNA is TGTGCCAGCAGCCTACAGCGCAGGGGGGAACAGCCCCAGCATTTT.

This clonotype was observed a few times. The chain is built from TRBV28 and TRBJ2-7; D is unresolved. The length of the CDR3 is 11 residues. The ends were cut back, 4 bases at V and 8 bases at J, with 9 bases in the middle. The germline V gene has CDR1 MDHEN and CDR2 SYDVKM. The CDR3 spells CASSSPRKQYF. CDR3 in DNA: TGTGCCAGCAGTTCCCCGAGAAAGCAGTACTTC.